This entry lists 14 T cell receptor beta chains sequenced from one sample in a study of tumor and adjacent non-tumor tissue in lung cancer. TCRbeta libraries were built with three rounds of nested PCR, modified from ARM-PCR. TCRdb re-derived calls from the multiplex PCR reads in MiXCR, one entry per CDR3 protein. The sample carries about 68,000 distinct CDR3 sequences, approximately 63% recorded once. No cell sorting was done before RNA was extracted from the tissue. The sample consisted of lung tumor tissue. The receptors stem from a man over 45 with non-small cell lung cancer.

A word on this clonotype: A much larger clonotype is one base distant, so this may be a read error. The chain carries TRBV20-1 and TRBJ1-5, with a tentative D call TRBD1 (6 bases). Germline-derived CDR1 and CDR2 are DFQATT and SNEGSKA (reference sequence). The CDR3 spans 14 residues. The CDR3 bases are TGCAGTTCTAGAGCCCCAGGGGGCAATCAGCCCCAGCATTTT. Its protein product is CSSRAPGGNQPQHF.

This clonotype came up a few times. The CDR3 sequence: CASSSLAAGETQYF. CDR3 coding DNA: TGTGCCAGTAGTAGTCTAGCTGCGGGGGAGACCCAGTACTTC. The chain has TRBV19 and TRBJ2-5; D is possibly TRBD2 (6 bases). The CDR3 totals 14 residues. V lost 4 bases to trimming and J lost 5 bases, with 14 bases between them. The germline V gene has CDR1 LNHDA and CDR2 SQIVND (reference sequence).

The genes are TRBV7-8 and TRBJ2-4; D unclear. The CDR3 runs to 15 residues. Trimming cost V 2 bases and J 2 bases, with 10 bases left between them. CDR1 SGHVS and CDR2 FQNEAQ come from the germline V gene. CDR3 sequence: CASSLTVDPKNIQYF. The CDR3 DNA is TGTGCCAGCAGCTTAACGGTGGATCCCAAAAACATTCAGTACTTC.

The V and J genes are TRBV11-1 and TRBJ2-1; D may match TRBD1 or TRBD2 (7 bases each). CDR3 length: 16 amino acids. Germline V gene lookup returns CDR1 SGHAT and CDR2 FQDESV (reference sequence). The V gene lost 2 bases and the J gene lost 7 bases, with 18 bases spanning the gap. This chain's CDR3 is CASSLTREGAANEQFF. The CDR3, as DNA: TGTGCCAGCAGCTTAACTAGGGAGGGGGCGGCGAATGAGCAGTTCTTC.

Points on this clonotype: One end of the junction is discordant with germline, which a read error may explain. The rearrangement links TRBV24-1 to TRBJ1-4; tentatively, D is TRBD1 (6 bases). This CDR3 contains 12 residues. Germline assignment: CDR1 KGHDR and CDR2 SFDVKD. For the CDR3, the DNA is TGTGACACCAGTGCCCAGGGGGAAAAACTGTTTTTT. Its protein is CDTSAQGEKLFF.

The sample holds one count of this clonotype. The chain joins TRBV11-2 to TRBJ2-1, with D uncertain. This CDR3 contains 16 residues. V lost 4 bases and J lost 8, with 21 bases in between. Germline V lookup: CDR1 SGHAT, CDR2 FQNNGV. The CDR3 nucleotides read TGTGCCAGCAGCTCCTTAATTAGCAGGTTGAAGTATGAGCAGTTCTTC. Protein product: CASSSLISRLKYEQFF.

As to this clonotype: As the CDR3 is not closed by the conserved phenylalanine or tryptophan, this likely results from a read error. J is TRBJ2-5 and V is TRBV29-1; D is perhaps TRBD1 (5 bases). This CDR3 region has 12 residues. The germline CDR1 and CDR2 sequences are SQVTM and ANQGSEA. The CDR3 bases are TGCAGCGTTGTGGACAACCAAGAGACTCAGTACTCC. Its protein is CSVVDNQETQYS.

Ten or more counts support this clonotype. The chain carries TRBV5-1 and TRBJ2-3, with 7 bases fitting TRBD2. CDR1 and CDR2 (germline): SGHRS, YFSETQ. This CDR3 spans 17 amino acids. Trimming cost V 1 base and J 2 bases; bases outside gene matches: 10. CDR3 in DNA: TGCGCCAGCAGCTTGTCGACTAGCCGGAAATACACAGATACGCAGTATTTT. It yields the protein CASSLSTSRKYTDTQYF.

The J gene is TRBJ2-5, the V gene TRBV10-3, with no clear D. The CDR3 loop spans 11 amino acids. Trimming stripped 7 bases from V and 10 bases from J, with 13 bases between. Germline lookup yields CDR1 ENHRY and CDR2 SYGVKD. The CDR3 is CAIKNQEFQYF. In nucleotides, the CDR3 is TGTGCCATCAAAAACCAAGAGTTCCAGTACTTC.

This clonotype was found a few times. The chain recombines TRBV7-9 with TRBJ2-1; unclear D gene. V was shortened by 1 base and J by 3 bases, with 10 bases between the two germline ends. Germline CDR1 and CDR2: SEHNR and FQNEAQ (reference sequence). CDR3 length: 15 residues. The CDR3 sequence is CASSLVLPVYNEQFF. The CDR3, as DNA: TGTGCCAGCAGCTTAGTTTTACCCGTCTACAATGAGCAGTTCTTC.

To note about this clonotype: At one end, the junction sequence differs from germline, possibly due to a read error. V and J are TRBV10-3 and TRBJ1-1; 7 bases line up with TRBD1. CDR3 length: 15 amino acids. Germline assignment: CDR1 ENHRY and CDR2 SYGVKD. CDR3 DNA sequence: TGTACCATCAGGTCAGGGGGACTGATGAACACTGAAGCTTTCTTT. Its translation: CTIRSGGLMNTEAFF.

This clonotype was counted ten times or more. CDR3 sequence reads: CSVVGQENTEAFF. DNA for the CDR3: TGCAGCGTTGTGGGACAGGAGAACACTGAAGCTTTCTTT. The chain links TRBV29-1 to TRBJ1-1; 8 bases fit TRBD1. The CDR3 has 13 residues. From germline, CDR1 is SQVTM and CDR2 ANQGSEA. Trimming at V came to 4 bases and at J to 1 base, leaving 2 bases not matched to a gene.

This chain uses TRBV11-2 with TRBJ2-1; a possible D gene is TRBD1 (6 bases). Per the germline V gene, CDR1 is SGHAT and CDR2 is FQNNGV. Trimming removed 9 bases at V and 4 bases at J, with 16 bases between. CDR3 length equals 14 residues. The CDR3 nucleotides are TGTGCCAGAAGCATCGGACAGAAATACAATGAGCAGTTCTTC. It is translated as CARSIGQKYNEQFF.

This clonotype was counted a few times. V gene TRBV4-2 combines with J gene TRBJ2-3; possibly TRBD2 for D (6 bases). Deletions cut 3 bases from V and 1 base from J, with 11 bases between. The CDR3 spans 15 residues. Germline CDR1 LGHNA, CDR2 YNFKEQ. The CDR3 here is CASSHLPSGTDTQYF. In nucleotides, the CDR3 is TGTGCCAGCAGCCATTTGCCTAGCGGCACAGATACGCAGTATTTT.